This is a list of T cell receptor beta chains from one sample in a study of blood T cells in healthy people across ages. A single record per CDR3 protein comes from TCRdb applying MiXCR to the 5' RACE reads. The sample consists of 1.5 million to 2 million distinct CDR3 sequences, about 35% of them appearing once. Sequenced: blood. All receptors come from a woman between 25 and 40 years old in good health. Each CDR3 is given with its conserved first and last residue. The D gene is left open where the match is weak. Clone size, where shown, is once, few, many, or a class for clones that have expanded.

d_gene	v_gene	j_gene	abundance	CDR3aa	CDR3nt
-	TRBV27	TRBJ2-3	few	CASSYGPGLDTQYF	TGTGCCAGCAGCTACGGACCAGGTTTGGATACGCAGTATTTT
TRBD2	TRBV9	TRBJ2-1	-	CASSVVGSGGANEQFF	TGTGCCAGCAGCGTAGTGGGGTCCGGGGGGGCCAATGAGCAGTTCTTC
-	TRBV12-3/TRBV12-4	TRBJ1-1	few	CASSPLIGTEAFF	TGTGCCAGCAGCCCCCTGATAGGGACTGAAGCTTTCTTT
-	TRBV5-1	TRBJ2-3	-	CASSYRFSGVDTQYF	TGCGCCAGCAGCTACAGGTTCTCCGGAGTGGATACGCAGTATTTT
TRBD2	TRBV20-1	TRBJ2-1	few	CSARVLAGYNEQFF	TGCAGTGCTAGGGTACTAGCGGGTTACAATGAGCAGTTCTTC
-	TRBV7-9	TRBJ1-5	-	CASSPRWAVNSNQPQHF	TGTGCCAGCAGCCCGCGGTGGGCAGTCAATAGCAATCAGCCCCAGCATTTT
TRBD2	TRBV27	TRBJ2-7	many	CASSLAGPYEQYF	TGTGCCAGCAGCCTAGCGGGGCCCTACGAGCAGTACTTC
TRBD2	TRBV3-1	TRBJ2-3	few	CASSKGTGGSTDTQYF	TGTGCCAGCAGCAAAGGGACGGGAGGGAGCACAGATACGCAGTATTTT
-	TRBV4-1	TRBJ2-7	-	CASSPGQGFTYEQYF	TGCGCCAGCAGCCCGGGACAAGGTTTTACCTACGAGCAGTACTTC
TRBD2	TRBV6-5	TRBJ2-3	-	CASSYGGLAGRGTLNTDTQYF	TGTGCCAGCAGTTACGGGGGACTAGCGGGGAGGGGCACCCTAAACACAGATACGCAGTATTTT
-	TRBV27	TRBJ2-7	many	CASSFRGPNYEQYF	TGTGCCAGCAGTTTTCGGGGGCCTAACTACGAGCAGTACTTC
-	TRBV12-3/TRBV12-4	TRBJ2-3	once	CASSVRGDMQYF	TGTGCCAGCAGTGTGAGAGGAGATATGCAGTATTTT
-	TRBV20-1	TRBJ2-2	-	CSARDAVGTGELFF	TGCAGTGCTAGAGATGCCGTTGGGACCGGGGAGCTGTTTTTT
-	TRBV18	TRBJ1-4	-	CASSRNIGEGEKLFF	TGTGCCAGCTCACGAAACATCGGGGAGGGTGAAAAACTGTTTTTT
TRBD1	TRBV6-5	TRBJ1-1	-	CASSYWQGDATEAFF	TGTGCCAGCAGTTATTGGCAGGGGGACGCCACTGAAGCTTTCTTT
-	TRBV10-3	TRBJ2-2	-	CAISGEGLNTGELFF	TGTGCCATCAGTGGCGAAGGGTTGAACACCGGGGAGCTGTTTTTT
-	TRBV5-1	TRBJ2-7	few	CASSWGGQTYEQYF	TGCGCCAGCAGCTGGGGGGGACAGACCTACGAGCAGTACTTC
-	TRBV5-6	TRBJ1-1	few	CASSLGGFLNTEAFF	TGTGCCAGCAGCTTAGGAGGCTTTTTGAACACTGAAGCTTTCTTT
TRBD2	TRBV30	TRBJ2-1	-	CAWTGTTIYNEQFF	TGTGCCTGGACCGGGACTACCATTTACAATGAGCAGTTCTTC
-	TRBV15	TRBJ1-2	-	CATSREGQGAGYTF	TGTGCCACCAGCAGAGAAGGGCAGGGCGCGGGCTACACCTTC
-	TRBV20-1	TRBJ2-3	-	CSAKRDVSVPDTQYF	TGCAGTGCCAAAAGGGACGTCTCCGTCCCAGATACGCAGTATTTT
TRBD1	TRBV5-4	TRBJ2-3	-	CASRAGTGGADTQYF	TGTGCCAGCAGGGCCGGGACAGGGGGCGCAGATACGCAGTATTTT
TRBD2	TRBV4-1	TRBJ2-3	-	CASSSPGLATDTQYF	TGCGCCAGCAGCTCCCCGGGACTAGCGACAGATACGCAGTATTTT
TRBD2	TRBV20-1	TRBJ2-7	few	CSASGLTFPPSGRYEQYF	TGCAGTGCTAGCGGTCTAACATTCCCTCCTAGCGGGAGATACGAGCAGTACTTC
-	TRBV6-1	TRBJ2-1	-	CASSEPILSTYNEQFF	TGTGCCAGCAGTGAACCTATTCTTTCTACCTACAATGAGCAGTTCTTC
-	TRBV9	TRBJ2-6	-	CASSVGPRIRGANVLTF	TGTGCCAGCAGCGTCGGACCAAGGATAAGGGGGGCCAACGTCCTGACTTTC
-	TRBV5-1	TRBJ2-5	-	CASSARTAETQYF	TGCGCCAGCAGCGCCCGGACCGCGGAGACCCAGTACTTC
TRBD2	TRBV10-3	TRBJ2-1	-	CAISEESLGRAREQFF	TGTGCCATCAGTGAGGAGAGTCTTGGGAGGGCCCGTGAGCAGTTCTTC
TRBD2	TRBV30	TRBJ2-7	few	CAWGQGTSGFYEQYF	TGTGCCTGGGGTCAGGGGACTAGCGGTTTCTACGAGCAGTACTTC
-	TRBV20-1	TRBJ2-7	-	CSARAPGRGHHEQYF	TGCAGTGCTAGAGCCCCGGGGAGGGGGCACCACGAGCAGTACTTC
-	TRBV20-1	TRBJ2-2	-	CSARATYGRNTGELFF	TGCAGTGCTAGAGCAACCTACGGGCGGAACACCGGGGAGCTGTTTTTT
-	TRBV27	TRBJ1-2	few	CASRPEAGYYGYTF	TGTGCCAGCAGGCCCGAAGCAGGATATTATGGCTACACCTTC
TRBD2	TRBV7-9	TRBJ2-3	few	CASSLPIGREGLGTDTQYF	TGTGCCAGCAGCTTACCTATAGGGCGGGAGGGCCTCGGCACAGATACGCAGTATTTT
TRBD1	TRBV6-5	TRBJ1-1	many	CASSYGPQGVKADTEAFF	TGTGCCAGCAGTTACGGGCCGCAGGGGGTTAAGGCGGACACTGAAGCTTTCTTT
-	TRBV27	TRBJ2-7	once	CASSSGAGRRLAEQYF	TGTGCCAGCAGTTCTGGGGCAGGGAGGCGCCTGGCCGAGCAGTACTTC
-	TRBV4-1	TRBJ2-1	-	CASSQDRSPTGHEQFF	TGCGCCAGCAGCCAAGATCGGAGCCCAACGGGCCATGAGCAGTTCTTC
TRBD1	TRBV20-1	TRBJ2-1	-	CSARRDRGSYNEQFF	TGCAGTGCTAGAAGGGACAGGGGGAGCTACAATGAGCAGTTCTTC
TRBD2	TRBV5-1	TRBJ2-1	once	CASRTSGGAGEQFF	TGCGCCAGCAGGACTAGCGGGGGGGCAGGCGAGCAGTTCTTC
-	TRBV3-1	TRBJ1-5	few	CASSPGGYNQPQHF	TGTGCCAGCAGCCCGGGGGGGTACAATCAGCCCCAGCATTTT
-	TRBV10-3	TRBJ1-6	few	CAISEGGPNTGNSPLHF	TGTGCCATCAGTGAGGGGGGGCCGAATACCGGGAATTCACCCCTCCACTTT
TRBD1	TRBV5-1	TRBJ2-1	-	CTSSFGTGGINEQFF	TGCACCAGCAGCTTCGGGACAGGGGGGATCAATGAGCAGTTCTTC
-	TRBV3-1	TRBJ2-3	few	CASSQDARGTSTDTQYF	TGTGCCAGCAGCCAAGATGCCCGGGGTACTAGCACAGATACGCAGTATTTT
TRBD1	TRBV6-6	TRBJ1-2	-	CASNSGQNYGYTF	TGTGCCAGCAATTCGGGACAGAACTATGGCTACACCTTC
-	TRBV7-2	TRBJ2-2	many	CASSFETDGTGELFF	TGTGCCAGCAGCTTCGAGACGGATGGTACCGGGGAGCTGTTTTTT
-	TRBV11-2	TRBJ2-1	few	CASSFEGFF	TGTGCCAGCAGCTTTGAGGGGTTCTTC
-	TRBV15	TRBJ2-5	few	CATSSVRETQYF	TGTGCCACCAGCAGTGTGCGGGAGACCCAGTACTTC
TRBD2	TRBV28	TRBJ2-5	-	CASSLAAGGSFGETQYF	TGTGCCAGCAGTTTAGCAGCGGGAGGGAGCTTTGGAGAGACCCAGTACTTC